The clone carrying this T cell receptor (beta chain) has more than one count but fewer than ten. Its antigen is as yet unknown. This entry comes from a study of cytomegalovirus exposure and HLA in healthy donors. The CDR3 consists of 13 residues. Germline-derived CDR1 and CDR2 are SGDLS and YYNGEE. The trim removed 5 bases at V and 3 bases at J, leaving 4 bases unmatched. Both 60 Vbeta primers and 13 Jbeta primers went into the PCR. TCRdb keeps only in-frame clones here, not all; method: immunoSEQ multiplex PCR. This sample has nearly 110,000 clones; 70% to 80% occur once, and the top ten carry approximately 3.7%. Whole-study results and caveats: When a later analysis compared HLA-associated TCR beta chains with equally common others, the HLA-associated chains turned out to be more clonally expanded and to have lower generation probabilities.

The clonotype was recovered from a man in his 60s in good health and CMV-seronegative. The rearrangement links TRBV9 to TRBJ2-5, with TRBD1 identical over 7 bases. Input material: PBMCs. The CDR3 DNA is TGTGCCAGCAGTTCGGGACAGAAAGAGACCCAGTACTTC. As protein: CASSSGQKETQYF.